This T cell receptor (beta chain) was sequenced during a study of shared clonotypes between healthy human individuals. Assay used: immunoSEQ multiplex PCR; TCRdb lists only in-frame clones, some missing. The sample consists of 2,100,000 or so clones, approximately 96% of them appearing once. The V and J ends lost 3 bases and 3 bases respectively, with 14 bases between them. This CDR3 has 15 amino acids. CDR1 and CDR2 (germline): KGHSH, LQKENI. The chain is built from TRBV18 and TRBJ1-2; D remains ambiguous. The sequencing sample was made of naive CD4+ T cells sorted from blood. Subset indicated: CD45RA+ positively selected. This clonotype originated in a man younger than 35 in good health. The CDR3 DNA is TGTGCCAGCTCACCCCTCCCCCAAGTTGACTATGGCTACACCTTC. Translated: CASSPLPQVDYGYTF. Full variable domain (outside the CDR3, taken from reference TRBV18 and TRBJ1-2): NAGVMQNPRHLVRRRGQEARLRCSPMKGHSHVYWYRQLPEEGLKFMVYLQKENIIDESGMPKERFSAEFPKEGPSILRIQQVVRGDSAAYFCASSPLPQVDYGYTFGSGTRLTVV.